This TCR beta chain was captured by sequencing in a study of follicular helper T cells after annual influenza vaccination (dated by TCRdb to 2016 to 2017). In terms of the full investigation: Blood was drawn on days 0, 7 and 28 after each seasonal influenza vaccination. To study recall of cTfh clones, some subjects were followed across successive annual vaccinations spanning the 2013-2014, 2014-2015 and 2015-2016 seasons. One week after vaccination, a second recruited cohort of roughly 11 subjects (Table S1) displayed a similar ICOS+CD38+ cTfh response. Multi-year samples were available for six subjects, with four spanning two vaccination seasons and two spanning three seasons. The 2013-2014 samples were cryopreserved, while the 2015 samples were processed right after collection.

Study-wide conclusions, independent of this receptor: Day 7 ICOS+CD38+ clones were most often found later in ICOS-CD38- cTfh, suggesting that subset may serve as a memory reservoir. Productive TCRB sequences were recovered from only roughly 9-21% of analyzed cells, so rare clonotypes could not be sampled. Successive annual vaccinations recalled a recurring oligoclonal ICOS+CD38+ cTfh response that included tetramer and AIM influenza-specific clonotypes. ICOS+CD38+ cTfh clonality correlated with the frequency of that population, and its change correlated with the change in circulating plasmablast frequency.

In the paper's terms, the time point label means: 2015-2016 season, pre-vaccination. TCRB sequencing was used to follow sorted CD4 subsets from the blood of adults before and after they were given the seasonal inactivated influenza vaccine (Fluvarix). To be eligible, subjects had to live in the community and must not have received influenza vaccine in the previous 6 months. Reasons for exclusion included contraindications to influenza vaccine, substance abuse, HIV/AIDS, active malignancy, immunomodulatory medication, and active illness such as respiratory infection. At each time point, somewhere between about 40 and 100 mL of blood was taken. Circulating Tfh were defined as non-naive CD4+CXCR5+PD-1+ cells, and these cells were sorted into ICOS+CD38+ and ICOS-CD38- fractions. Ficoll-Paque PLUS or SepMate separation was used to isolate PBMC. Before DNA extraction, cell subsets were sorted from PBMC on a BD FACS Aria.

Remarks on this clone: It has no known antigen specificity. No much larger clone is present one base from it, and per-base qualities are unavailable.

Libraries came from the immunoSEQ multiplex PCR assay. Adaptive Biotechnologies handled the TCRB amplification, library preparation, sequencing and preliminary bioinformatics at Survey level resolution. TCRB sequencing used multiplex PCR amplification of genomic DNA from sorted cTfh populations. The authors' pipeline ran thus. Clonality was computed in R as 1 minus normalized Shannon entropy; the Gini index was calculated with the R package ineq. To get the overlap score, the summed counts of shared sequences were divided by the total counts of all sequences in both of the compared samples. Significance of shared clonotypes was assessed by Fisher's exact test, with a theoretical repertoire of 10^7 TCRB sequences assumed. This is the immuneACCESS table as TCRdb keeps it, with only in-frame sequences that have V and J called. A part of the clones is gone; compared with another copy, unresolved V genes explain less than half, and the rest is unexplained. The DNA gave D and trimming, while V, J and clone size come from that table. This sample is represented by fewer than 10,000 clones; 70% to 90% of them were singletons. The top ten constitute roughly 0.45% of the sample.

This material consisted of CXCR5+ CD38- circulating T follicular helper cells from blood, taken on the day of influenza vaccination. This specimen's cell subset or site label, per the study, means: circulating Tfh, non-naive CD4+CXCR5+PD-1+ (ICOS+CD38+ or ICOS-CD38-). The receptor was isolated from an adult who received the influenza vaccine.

The nucleotide sequence is given as TGTGCCAGCAGCCCCCCGGACAGGGGTTCGGGAGATGGCTACACCTTC. Its translation is CASSPPDRGSGDGYTF. This sequence uses TRBV7-9 and TRBJ1-2; 9 nucleotides in the junction match TRBD1. The germline V gene (reference sequence) yields SEHNR for CDR1 and FQNEAQ for CDR2. Clipping removes 5 bases from V and 6 bases from J, with 13 as the unmatched junction base count. The cysteine opens and the phenylalanine closes a CDR3 of 16 amino acids. Just the 48-base CDR3 DNA is kept, in frame starting at base 1.